This is a list of T cell receptor beta chains from one sample in a study of blood T cell repertoires in COVID-19. Clones were read by immunoSEQ multiplex PCR, and TCRdb kept only the in-frame ones, dropping some. The data show over 150,000 clones, more than 85% seen once. Specimen: peripheral blood. These receptors were collected from a man between 50 and 59 years old with acute or convalescent COVID-19. The CDR3 runs from the conserved cysteine through the conserved F or W. Fields, in order: V gene, J gene, D gene, clone size, CDR3 protein, CDR3 DNA. The D gene is left open where the match is weak. Clone sizes are given selectively: once, few, many, or a class where the clone is expanded.

TRBV28,TRBJ1-5,NA,NA,CASNYLHQPQHF,TGTGCCAGCAATTACCTACATCAGCCCCAGCATTTT
TRBV10-2,TRBJ2-7,NA,once,CASSEGTGISYEQYF,TGCGCCAGCAGTGAAGGAACAGGGATTTCCTACGAGCAGTACTTC
TRBV7-2,TRBJ1-4,NA,few,CASSPLGGREKLFF,TGTGCCAGCAGCCCCCTAGGGGGACGCGAAAAACTGTTTTTT
TRBV9,TRBJ1-4,NA,NA,CASSVDDYATNEKLFF,TGTGCCAGCAGCGTAGATGACTATGCAACTAATGAAAAACTGTTTTTT
TRBV30,TRBJ1-5,NA,few,CAWSVGDSNQPQHF,TGTGCCTGGAGTGTGGGAGACAGCAATCAGCCCCAGCATTTT
TRBV7-9,TRBJ2-1,TRBD1,NA,CASSLGTGGEQFF,TGTGCCAGCAGCTTAGGGACAGGGGGTGAGCAGTTCTTC
TRBV27,TRBJ2-1,TRBD2,NA,CASSIAGSSYNEQFF,TGTGCCAGCAGTATAGCGGGGAGCTCCTACAATGAGCAGTTCTTC
TRBV6-5,TRBJ2-7,TRBD1,NA,CASREQGGHEQYF,TGTGCCAGCCGGGAACAGGGGGGCCACGAGCAGTACTTC
TRBV11-3,TRBJ2-7,NA,NA,CASSSRDNEYEQYF,TGTGCCAGCAGCTCACGGGACAATGAATACGAGCAGTACTTC
TRBV18,TRBJ2-2,NA,NA,CASSPPAGDTGELFF,TGTGCCAGCTCACCACCGGCAGGGGACACCGGGGAGCTGTTTTTT
TRBV6-2/TRBV6-3,TRBJ2-7,TRBD1,NA,CASSGQGGSYEQYF,TGTGCCAGCAGTGGACAGGGAGGATCCTACGAGCAGTACTTC
TRBV15,TRBJ1-5,TRBD1,NA,CATSRDRGTGQPQHF,TGTGCCACCAGCAGAGATAGAGGGACAGGGCAGCCCCAGCATTTT
TRBV2,TRBJ2-1,NA,NA,CASRLEVGEQFF,TGTGCCAGCAGACTAGAAGTCGGTGAGCAGTTCTTC
TRBV12-3/TRBV12-4,TRBJ1-3,NA,NA,CASSLSGGNTIYF,TGTGCCAGCAGTTTGTCCGGTGGAAACACCATATATTTT
TRBV10-1,TRBJ2-7,NA,few,CASSRTAGYEQYF,TGCGCCAGCAGTCGGACGGCGGGTTACGAGCAGTACTTC
TRBV19,TRBJ2-3,NA,NA,CASRTGFAEDTQYF,TGTGCCAGTAGGACCGGGTTCGCTGAAGATACGCAGTATTTT
TRBV4-1,TRBJ2-5,TRBD1,NA,CASSHPWQQGAETQYF,TGCGCCAGCAGCCATCCTTGGCAGCAGGGGGCCGAGACCCAGTACTTC
TRBV5-4,TRBJ1-1,TRBD1,NA,CASSSRQGVRTEAFF,TGTGCCAGCAGCTCCAGACAGGGAGTGAGGACTGAAGCTTTCTTT
TRBV5-1,TRBJ2-3,NA,once,CASSPGDSTDTQYF,TGCGCCAGCAGCCCAGGGGATAGCACAGATACGCAGTATTTT
TRBV18,TRBJ1-1,TRBD1,once,CASSEGQGDTEAFF,TGTGCCAGCTCGGAAGGACAGGGGGACACTGAAGCTTTCTTT